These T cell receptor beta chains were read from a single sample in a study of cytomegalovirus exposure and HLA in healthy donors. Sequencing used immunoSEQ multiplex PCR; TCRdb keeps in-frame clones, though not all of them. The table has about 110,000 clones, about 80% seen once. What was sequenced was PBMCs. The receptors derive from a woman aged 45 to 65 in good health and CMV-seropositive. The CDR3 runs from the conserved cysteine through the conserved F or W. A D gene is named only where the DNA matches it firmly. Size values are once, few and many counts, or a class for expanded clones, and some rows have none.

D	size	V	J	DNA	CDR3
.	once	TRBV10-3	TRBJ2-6	TGTGCCATCAGTGAGGGTTCTGGGGCCAACGGCCTGACTTTC	CAISEGSGANGLTF
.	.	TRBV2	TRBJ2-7	TGTGCCAGCAGTGAATGGCAGGGGATCTACGAGCAGTACTTC	CASSEWQGIYEQYF
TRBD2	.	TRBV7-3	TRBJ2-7	TGTGCCAGCAGCCATACTAGCGCCCGGGGACCCTACGAGCAGTACTTC	CASSHTSARGPYEQYF
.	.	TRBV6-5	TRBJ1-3	TGTGCCAGCACTGGCGGAGTTGGAAACACCATATATTTT	CASTGGVGNTIYF
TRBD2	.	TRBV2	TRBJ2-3	TGTGCCAGCAGCCCCCTTAGCGGGGGAACAGATACGCAGTATTTT	CASSPLSGGTDTQYF
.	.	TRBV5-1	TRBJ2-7	TGCGCCAGCAGCCCGCGGGACTCTAAATACGAGCAGTACTTC	CASSPRDSKYEQYF
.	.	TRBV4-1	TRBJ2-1	TGCGCCAGCAGCCAAGATGAGGGCTCCTACAATGAGCAGTTCTTC	CASSQDEGSYNEQFF
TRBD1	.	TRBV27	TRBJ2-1	TGTGCCAGCAGGATCCTGACAGGGGTGGGTGAGCAGTTCTTC	CASRILTGVGEQFF
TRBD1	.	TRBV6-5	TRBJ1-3	TGTGCCAGCAGTAGGGACAGCTCTGGAAACACCATATATTTT	CASSRDSSGNTIYF
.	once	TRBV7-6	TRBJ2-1	TGTGCCAGCAGCCTCCGACTAGTCCCCTCATGGGAGCAGTTCTTC	CASSLRLVPSWEQFF
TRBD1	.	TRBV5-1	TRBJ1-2	TGCGCCAGCAGCCCCCGCCCGGCAGGGGGAAACTATGGCTACACCTTC	CASSPRPAGGNYGYTF
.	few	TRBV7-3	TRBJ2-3	TGTGCCAGCAGCCTAGAGGGCCCAGATACGCAGTATTTT	CASSLEGPDTQYF
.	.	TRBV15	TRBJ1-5	TGTGCCACCAGCAGAGGGCAGGGTGAGGTGGCCCAGCATTTT	CATSRGQGEVAQHF
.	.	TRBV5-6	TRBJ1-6	TGTGCCAGCAGCTTGGGGCGGTGGAGGGACTCACCCCTCCACTTT	CASSLGRWRDSPLHF
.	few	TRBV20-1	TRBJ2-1	TGCAGTGCGGCGGGCAATGAGCAGTTCTTC	CSAAGNEQFF
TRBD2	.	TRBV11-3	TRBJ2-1	TGTGCCAGCAGCTTAGGGTCCGGACTAGCTGGTGAGCAGTTCTTC	CASSLGSGLAGEQFF
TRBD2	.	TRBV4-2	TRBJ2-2	TGTGCCAGCAGCCAGGCCGCGGGGGGGCCTCGGACCGGGGAGCTGTTTTTT	CASSQAAGGPRTGELFF
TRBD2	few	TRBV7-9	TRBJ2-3	TGTGCCAGCCGGGGACTAGCGGACTACACAGATACGCAGTATTTT	CASRGLADYTDTQYF
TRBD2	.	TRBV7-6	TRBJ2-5	TGTGCCAGCAGCATAGCGGGGGGGCGTTTGGAGACCCAGTACTTC	CASSIAGGRLETQYF
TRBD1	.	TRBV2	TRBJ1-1	TGTGCCAGCAGTGAATCAATGAGACAGGGTGAAGCTTTCTTT	CASSESMRQGEAFF
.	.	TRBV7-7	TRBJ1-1	TGTGCTAGCAGCTTAGGCCCAGGGGCAGGGATGAACACTGAAGCTTTCTTT	CASSLGPGAGMNTEAFF
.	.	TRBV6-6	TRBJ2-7	TGTGCCATCTCACGCCCACAGGCCTACGAGCAGTACTTC	CAISRPQAYEQYF
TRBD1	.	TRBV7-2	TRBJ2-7	TGTGCCAGCAGCGCCCCCCGGGACAGGGCACGGAACGAGCAGTACTTC	CASSAPRDRARNEQYF
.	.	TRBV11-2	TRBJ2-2	TGTGCCAGCAGCCATGCAGCCGGGGAGCTGTTTTTT	CASSHAAGELFF
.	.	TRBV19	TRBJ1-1	TGTGCCAGTAGTATCACAGGTTACACTGAAGCTTTCTTT	CASSITGYTEAFF
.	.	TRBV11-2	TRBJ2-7	TGTGCCAGCAGCTTAGGCCGGGCTCAGGGGGAGCAGTACTTC	CASSLGRAQGEQYF
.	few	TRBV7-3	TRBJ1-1	TGTGCCAGCAGTTTTGACATGAACACCGAAGCTTTCTTT	CASSFDMNTEAFF
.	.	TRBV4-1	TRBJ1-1	TGCGCCAGCAGCCGCTCGGGGTTATCCGATGAAGCTTTCTTT	CASSRSGLSDEAFF
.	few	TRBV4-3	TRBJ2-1	TGCGCCAGCAGCCAAACTAGCAGCTCCTACAATGAGCAGTTCTTC	CASSQTSSSYNEQFF
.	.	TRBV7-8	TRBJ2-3	TGTGCCAGCAGCCCCCGGGACTCATCCACAGATACGCAGTATTTT	CASSPRDSSTDTQYF
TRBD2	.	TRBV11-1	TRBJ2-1	TGTGCCAGCAGTCCTAGCGGAACCTCCTACAATGAGCAGTTCTTC	CASSPSGTSYNEQFF
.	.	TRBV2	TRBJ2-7	TGTGCCAGCCTCGGGGACTACGAGCAGTACTTC	CASLGDYEQYF
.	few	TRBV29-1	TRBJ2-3	TGCAGCGTTGAATACGGGACTTCCGATACGCAGTATTTT	CSVEYGTSDTQYF
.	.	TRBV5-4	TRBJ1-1	TGTGCCAGCAGCCATCCAGGGGCCACAACCATGAACACTGAAGCTTTCTTT	CASSHPGATTMNTEAFF
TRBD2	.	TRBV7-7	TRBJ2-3	TGTGCTAGCAGCGCCGGACTAGCGGGGGGTTTGTCAGATACGCAGTATTTT	CASSAGLAGGLSDTQYF
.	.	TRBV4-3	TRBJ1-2	TGCGCCAGCAGCCAAGATCGGGGGACTCTGGGGGGCTACACCTTC	CASSQDRGTLGGYTF
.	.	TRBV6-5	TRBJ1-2	TGTGCCAGCAGTGAGGACAGAGCCGGGGATGGCTACACCTTC	CASSEDRAGDGYTF